The 18 T cell receptor beta chains listed next were all sequenced from one sample in a study of T cells after yellow fever vaccination. In TCRdb, the 5' RACE reads were re-called with MiXCR into one record per CDR3 protein. The sample shows 400,000 to 650,000 distinct CDR3 sequences, about a fifth of them seen only once. Specimen: PBMCs, collected 21 days after the first yellow fever vaccination. Receptors originate from a man aged 18 to 35 who received the YFV17D yellow fever vaccine.

Here the CDR3 DNA reads TGTGCCAGCTCACCACGGGAAAATTCACCCCTCCACTTT. It specifies CASSPRENSPLHF. The chain recombines TRBV18 with TRBJ1-6; D gene unclear. The CDR3 runs to 13 residues. The V end was cut by 1 base, the J end by 7 bases, with 5 bases between. Germline V lookup: CDR1 KGHSH, CDR2 LQKENI.

The CDR3 loop reads CASSAKTGARDNQPQHF. The CDR3 DNA sequence: TGTGCCAGCAGCGCAAAGACAGGGGCGAGGGACAATCAGCCCCAGCATTTT. The V and J genes are TRBV11-2 and TRBJ1-5, with 8 nucleotides matching TRBD1. The CDR3 runs 17 residues. Per germline, CDR1 SGHAT and CDR2 FQNNGV. V lost 5 bases and J lost 3; bases outside the gene matches: 12.

This chain joins TRBV5-5 and TRBJ1-6; 8 nucleotides agree with TRBD1. Germline CDR1 reads SGHKS; CDR2 reads YYEKEE (reference sequence). The CDR3 length is 15 residues. With V trimmed by 4 bases and J by 10 bases, 10 bases remained unmatched. This CDR3 is CASSPGQGLGSPLHF. The CDR3 DNA reads as TGTGCCAGCAGCCCTGGACAGGGCTTGGGCTCACCCCTCCACTTT.

The chain is built from TRBV27 and TRBJ1-1; no reliable D call. Germline V gene data show CDR1 as MNHEY and CDR2 as SMNVEV (reference sequence). V lost 1 base and J 1 base, leaving 7 bases between the germline ends. CDR3 length: 14 residues. CDR3 in DNA: TGTGCCAGCAGTTTATTTGGGAGGAACACTGAAGCTTTCTTT. This gives the protein CASSLFGRNTEAFF.

J is TRBJ2-7 and V is TRBV28; TRBD2 agrees at 13 bases. V was pared by 3 bases and J by 3 bases, with 2 bases of the junction left unmatched. Germline V CDR1 and CDR2: MDHEN, SYDVKM. The CDR3 totals 15 residues. The DNA of the CDR3 is TGTGCCAGCAGTTTCGGACTAGCGGGGGACTACGAGCAGTACGTC. Translation: CASSFGLAGDYEQYV.

This clonotype has just a few counts. This chain uses TRBV5-1 with TRBJ2-3, with 10 positions matching TRBD2. The J segment lost 6 bases and the V segment lost 1 base, leaving 8 bases of the junction unmatched. This CDR3 has 16 residues. CDR1 is SGHRS and CDR2 is YFSETQ in the germline V gene. CDR3 in amino acids: CASSLRGASGGDTQYF. CDR3 nucleotide sequence: TGCGCCAGCAGCTTGAGGGGGGCTAGCGGGGGTGATACGCAGTATTTT.

In this sample, this clonotype turned up a few times. The rearrangement links TRBV2 to TRBJ1-1; no clear D. Germline assignment: CDR1 SNHLY and CDR2 FYNNEI. The CDR3 is 12 residues long. The V end lost 10 bases, the J end lost 1 base, and 10 bases lay between the germline ends. The CDR3 DNA is TGTGCCACCAATCAGAGGAACACTGAAGCTTTCTTT. Amino acid sequence: CATNQRNTEAFF.

This chain connects TRBV10-3 to TRBJ1-1; 7 bases map to TRBD1. This CDR3 has 15 residues. With V trimmed by 1 base and J by 1 base, 3 bases remained unmatched. Looked up from germline, CDR1 is ENHRY and CDR2 is SYGVKD. The CDR3 protein is CAISEYRTGNTEAFF. CDR3 in DNA: TGTGCCATCAGTGAGTACCGGACAGGGAACACTGAAGCTTTCTTT.

The V call is TRBV4-1, the J call TRBJ2-3, with D perhaps matching TRBD2 (6 bases). The CDR3 is 15 residues long. V was trimmed by 1 base and J by 5 bases, leaving 13 bases between them. CDR1 is MGHRA, CDR2 YSYEKL, per germline. CDR3 residues: CASSQAGGTIDTQYF. CDR3 coding DNA: TGCGCCAGCAGCCAAGCCGGGGGAACCATAGATACGCAGTATTTT.

This sequence joins TRBV27 and TRBJ2-7; perhaps D is TRBD1 or TRBD2 (5 bases each). V lost 3 bases and J 0 bases, leaving 15 bases between the germline ends. Germline V gene sequence: CDR1 MNHEY, CDR2 SMNVEV (reference sequence). CDR3 length equals 16 residues. The CDR3 DNA reads as TGTGCCAGCAGTTTGGTGGGGACGGATGACTCCTACGAGCAGTACTTC. Its protein product is CASSLVGTDDSYEQYF.

This clonotype was seen a handful of times. This sequence joins TRBV20-1 and TRBJ2-3, with D possibly being TRBD1 (6 bases). Germline CDR1 is DFQATT and CDR2 is SNEGSKA (reference sequence). The CDR3 is made up of 15 amino acids. The V and J ends lost 1 base and 4 bases respectively, with 15 bases between them. In DNA form, the CDR3 reads TGCAGTGCTAGAGGGGGGCGGGCCAACCCAGATACGCAGTATTTT. Its translation: CSARGGRANPDTQYF.

This chain connects TRBV11-2 to TRBJ1-4; no clear D gene. Per germline, CDR1 SGHAT and CDR2 FQNNGV. This CDR3 has 18 amino acids. V was pared by 1 base and J by 2 bases, with 17 bases between. The DNA for the CDR3 is TGTGCCAGCAGCTTAGGTCTCGGCAGGTTCGGGACTAATGAAAAACTGTTTTTT. Its translation: CASSLGLGRFGTNEKLFF.

The CDR3 here is CSAFGAGTSTGELFF. In DNA, the CDR3 is TGCAGTGCCTTCGGGGCAGGGACAAGCACCGGGGAGCTGTTTTTT. The chain recombines TRBV20-1 with TRBJ2-2, with a weak D call TRBD1 (6 bases). The CDR3 contains 15 residues. The germline V and J ends were trimmed by 6 bases and 4 bases, with 18 bases remaining between them. Germline CDR1 reads DFQATT; CDR2 reads SNEGSKA (reference sequence).

The chain recombines TRBV1 with TRBJ1-2; the D call of TRBD1 is as the table states it, not checked on the DNA. TRBV1 is an annotated pseudogene. This CDR3 has 15 amino acids. CDR3 residues: CTSSQTSDRGGGYTF. CDR3 sequence (DNA): TGCACCAGCAGCCAGACCTCGGACAGGGGGGGCGGCTACACCTTC.

The CDR3 sequence is CASSLYSAGPNSPLHF. CDR3 nucleotide sequence: TGTGCCAGCAGTTTATATAGTGCAGGGCCTAATTCACCCCTCCACTTT. The V gene is TRBV27, the J gene TRBJ1-6; the D gene is possibly TRBD1 (5 bases). The length of the CDR3 is 16 residues. CDR1 MNHEY and CDR2 SMNVEV come from the germline V gene (reference sequence). V dropped 1 base and J dropped 6 bases, with 13 bases sitting between them.

The J gene is TRBJ2-3, the V gene TRBV11-2; the D gene is possibly TRBD2 (5 bases). This CDR3 is built from 17 residues. Germline CDR1 is SGHAT and CDR2 is FQNNGV. The V end was cut by 6 bases, the J end by 0 bases, with 19 bases between. Here the CDR3 reads CASSQGIGVSSTDTQYF. The CDR3 bases are TGTGCCAGCAGTCAAGGCATCGGGGTATCTAGCACAGATACGCAGTATTTT.

The gene calls are TRBV10-3 and TRBJ2-1, with TRBD2 identical over 8 bases. Germline CDR1 is ENHRY and CDR2 is SYGVKD. The ends lost 1 base at V and 5 bases at J; junction bases unmatched: 4. The CDR3 contains 15 residues. Here the CDR3 DNA reads TGTGCCATCAGTGAGTGGGCGGGGGGAAACAATGAGCAGTTCTTC. This translates into CAISEWAGGNNEQFF.

The chain carries TRBV6-2 or TRBV6-3 and TRBJ2-1; the D gene could be TRBD1 or TRBD2 (5 bases each). V was shortened by 8 bases and J by 8 bases, with 16 bases between the two germline ends. The CDR3 consists of 13 residues. The germline gives CDR1 MNHEY, CDR2 SVGEGT. CDR3 sequence: CASGASRWDEQFF. CDR3 bases: TGTGCCAGCGGGGCTAGCCGGTGGGATGAGCAGTTCTTC.